One sample yielded the 26 T cell receptor beta chains listed below, sequenced in a study of blood T cell repertoires in COVID-19. Repertoires were generated with immunoSEQ multiplex PCR, while TCRdb's copy carries only in-frame clones and drops some. The sample includes about 410,000 clones, approximately 91% of them seen just once. Sequencing was carried out using peripheral blood. The receptors were gathered from a woman in her thirties or forties with COVID-19, enrolled during active disease.

DNA of the CDR3: TGTGCCAGCAGCTTTCCCGCCCGCGCCGGGGAGCTGTTTTTT. This codes for CASSFPARAGELFF. The rearrangement links TRBV5-6 to TRBJ2-2; D gene ambiguous. The CDR3 spans 14 residues. CDR1 is SGHDT and CDR2 is YYEEEE in the germline V gene. The V gene lost 2 bases and the J gene lost 6 bases, with 11 bases spanning the gap.

This clone was counted a few times. The rearrangement links TRBV2 to TRBJ1-1; tentative D call: TRBD1 (5 bases). The germline V gene has CDR1 SNHLY and CDR2 FYNNEI. V lost 2 bases and J 5 bases, leaving 9 bases between the germline ends. The CDR3 runs 13 residues. The DNA of the CDR3 is TGTGCCAGCAGTGAACAGGGCTGGACTGAAGCTTTCTTT. Residues: CASSEQGWTEAFF.

The rearrangement joins TRBV7-9 to TRBJ1-2, with TRBD1 matching over 11 bases. Germline values: CDR1 SEHNR, CDR2 FQNEAQ (reference sequence). This CDR3 contains 16 residues. Trimming took 2 bases from V and 6 from J; bases not matched to a gene: 8. CDR3 coding DNA: TGTGCCAGCAGCTTACCGCGGGACAGGGGGGTTCATGGCTACACCTTC. Translating gives CASSLPRDRGVHGYTF.

This sequence joins TRBV9 and TRBJ1-2; no clear D. Germline V lookup: CDR1 SGDLS, CDR2 YYNGEE. The CDR3 has 13 amino acids. Trimming shortened V by 0 bases and J by 4 bases, and 7 bases separated the two germline ends. In DNA form, the CDR3 reads TGTGCCAGCAGCGTAGGGGCAGGCTATGGCTACACCTTC. Its translation is CASSVGAGYGYTF.

The chain carries TRBV28 and TRBJ1-1; 8 nucleotides match TRBD1. The J segment lost 5 bases and the V segment lost 2 bases, leaving 10 bases of the junction unmatched. Germline V gene lookup returns CDR1 MDHEN and CDR2 SYDVKM. The CDR3 has 16 residues. In nucleotides, the CDR3 is TGTGCCAGCAGTTTAATTCTTGACAGGGGTCAGACTGAAGCTTTCTTT. Its translation: CASSLILDRGQTEAFF. Full variable domain (rest looked up from reference TRBV28 and TRBJ1-1): DVKVTQSSRYLVKRTGEKVFLECVQDMDHENMFWYRQDPGLGLRLIYFSYDVKMKEKGDIPEGYSVSREKKERFSLILESASTNQTSMYLCASSLILDRGQTEAFFGQGTRLTVV.

The CDR3: CASSVGHTGTSGIGSYNEQFF. The CDR3 region has the DNA TGTGCCAGCAGCGTAGGGCACACCGGGACTAGCGGGATCGGCTCCTACAATGAGCAGTTCTTC. The chain is built from TRBV9 and TRBJ2-1, with TRBD2 matching 13 bases. There are 21 residues in the CDR3. After removal of 0 bases from V and 0 bases from J, the junction contained 12 bases not matched to a gene. CDR1 and CDR2 (germline): SGDLS, YYNGEE.

This clone has only one observation. The V gene is TRBV15, the J gene TRBJ1-4; 9 nucleotides agree with TRBD1. The junction had 11 bases not matched to a gene; V was cut back by 0 bases and J by 0 bases. This CDR3 contains 20 residues. Germline V gene sequence: CDR1 LNHNV, CDR2 YYDKDF (reference sequence). CDR3 in amino acids: CATSRDATGGAPTTNEKLFF. The CDR3 bases are TGTGCCACCAGCAGAGACGCCACAGGGGGCGCACCCACAACTAATGAAAAACTGTTTTTT.

This clone was seen more than once but under ten times. The gene calls are TRBV28 and TRBJ1-1, with D maybe TRBD1 (5 bases). V dropped 5 bases and J dropped 4 bases, with 8 bases sitting between them. The CDR3 loop spans 12 amino acids. CDR1 and CDR2 from the germline V gene are MDHEN and SYDVKM. The DNA for the CDR3 is TGTGCCAGCAGTCGACAGTTCACTGAAGCTTTCTTT. Translated: CASSRQFTEAFF. Looking up the rest from reference TRBV28 and TRBJ1-1 gives the full variable domain: DVKVTQSSRYLVKRTGEKVFLECVQDMDHENMFWYRQDPGLGLRLIYFSYDVKMKEKGDIPEGYSVSREKKERFSLILESASTNQTSMYLCASSRQFTEAFFGQGTRLTVV.

The chain links TRBV18 to TRBJ1-5, with TRBD1 matching over 7 bases. Germline V gene data show CDR1 as KGHSH and CDR2 as LQKENI. The V gene end was trimmed by 6 bases and the J gene end by 3 bases; junction bases not matched to a gene: 5. The CDR3 has 14 amino acids. CDR3 region: CASSLQGTNQPQHF. CDR3 DNA sequence: TGTGCCAGCTCGCTACAGGGGACCAATCAGCCCCAGCATTTT. The entire variable domain, with the rest obtained from reference TRBV18 and TRBJ1-5, is as follows: NAGVMQNPRHLVRRRGQEARLRCSPMKGHSHVYWYRQLPEEGLKFMVYLQKENIIDESGMPKERFSAEFPKEGPSILRIQQVVRGDSAAYFCASSLQGTNQPQHFGDGTRLSIL.

CDR3: CASGLVPGNSYEQYF. The DNA of the CDR3 is TGTGCTAGTGGTTTGGTACCAGGGAACTCCTACGAGCAGTACTTC. The chain joins TRBV12-5 to TRBJ2-7, with a tentative D call TRBD1 (5 bases). Trimming stripped 0 bases from V and 0 bases from J, with 9 bases between. The CDR3 runs 15 residues. Per the germline V gene, CDR1 is LGHNT and CDR2 is FRNRAP. Supplemented by reference TRBV12-5 and TRBJ2-7, the full variable domain reads DARVTQTPRHKVTEMGQEVTMRCQPILGHNTVFWYRQTMMQGLELLAYFRNRAPLDDSGMPKDRFSAEMPDATLATLKIQPSEPRDSAVYFCASGLVPGNSYEQYFGPGTRLTVT.

The chain couples TRBV5-1 to TRBJ2-7, with D perhaps TRBD1 (5 bases). V shed 4 bases and J shed 2 bases, with 13 bases lying between them. Germline V gives CDR1 SGHRS, CDR2 YFSETQ. This CDR3 has 14 residues. CDR3 DNA: TGCGCCAGCAGCCGAATTCAGGGTACCTACGAGCAGTACTTC. Translated: CASSRIQGTYEQYF.

The rearrangement links TRBV6-2 or TRBV6-3 to TRBJ2-1, with TRBD1 as a possible D gene (6 bases). CDR1 and CDR2 from the germline V gene are MNHEY and SVGEGT. V dropped 2 bases and J dropped 2 bases, with 16 bases sitting between them. The CDR3 covers 17 residues. The CDR3 reads CASSYDTKQGTYNEQFF. DNA of the CDR3: TGTGCCAGCAGTTACGACACTAAACAGGGAACCTACAATGAGCAGTTCTTC.

This rearrangement joins TRBV19 to TRBJ1-2; D might be TRBD1 (6 bases). Germline CDR1 is LNHDA and CDR2 is SQIVND (reference sequence). The CDR3 runs 15 residues. Trimming cost V 7 bases and J 4 bases, with 19 bases left between them. The CDR3 DNA reads as TGTGCCAGTACCTTTGGAACCGGGACACGCTATGGCTACACCTTC. Protein sequence: CASTFGTGTRYGYTF.

Remarks on this clone: Other DNA sequences in this specimen translate into the identical CDR3. The rearrangement uses TRBV7-2 and TRBJ2-7, with D perhaps TRBD1 (5 bases). Per the germline V gene, CDR1 is SGHTA and CDR2 is FQGNSA. V was clipped by 5 bases and J by 1 base, with 9 bases between them. The CDR3 length is 13 residues. CDR3 protein: CASSPRGSYEQYF. CDR3 nucleotide sequence: TGTGCCAGCAGCCCAAGGGGATCCTACGAGCAGTACTTC.

The V call is TRBV6-4, the J call TRBJ1-1, with 11 bases matching TRBD1. Germline lookup yields CDR1 MRHNA and CDR2 SNTAGT. Unmatched junction bases numbered 6, after V lost 4 bases and J lost 5 bases. CDR3 length equals 15 residues. CDR3 region: CASSAGQGARTEAFF. The CDR3 bases are TGTGCCAGCAGTGCCGGACAGGGGGCGCGAACTGAAGCTTTCTTT.

The chain employs TRBV28 and TRBJ2-7; TRBD1 matches at 8 bases. Germline V CDR1 and CDR2: MDHEN, SYDVKM. The CDR3 contains 14 residues. V shed 4 bases, J shed 4 bases, and the junction held 6 bases outside the gene matches. Here the CDR3 reads CASSSGQAPYEQYF. CDR3 nucleotide sequence: TGTGCCAGCAGTTCGGGACAGGCCCCATACGAGCAGTACTTC.

J is TRBJ2-1 and V is TRBV9; no firm D call. Germline CDR1 is SGDLS and CDR2 is YYNGEE. Trimming stripped 4 bases from V and 7 bases from J, with 12 bases between. This CDR3 contains 13 residues. CDR3 DNA sequence: TGTGCCAGCAGCCCTATAGCTGGGAATGAGCAGTTCTTC. This sequence encodes CASSPIAGNEQFF.

This rearrangement joins TRBV11-2 to TRBJ1-1; D is uncertain. The CDR3 has 15 residues. Trimming removed 5 bases at V and 1 base at J, with 14 bases between. The germline V gene has CDR1 SGHAT and CDR2 FQNNGV. Here the CDR3 DNA reads TGTGCCAGCAGCCGACAACGACGGGGGAACACTGAAGCTTTCTTT. It specifies CASSRQRRGNTEAFF.

This clone has a count of ten or more. The rearrangement uses TRBV19 and TRBJ1-4; 10 nucleotides match TRBD1. The CDR3 is made up of 15 amino acids. J was trimmed by 7 bases and V by 5 bases; bases with no gene match: 7. Per germline, CDR1 LNHDA and CDR2 SQIVND (reference sequence). CDR3 loop: CASSPTGGSFEKLFF. Here the CDR3 DNA reads TGTGCCAGTAGTCCGACAGGGGGCAGTTTTGAAAAACTGTTTTTT. Based on the CDR3 plus reference TRBV19 and TRBJ1-4, the full variable domain is DGGITQSPKYLFRKEGQNVTLSCEQNLNHDAMYWYRQDPGQGLRLIYYSQIVNDFQKGDIAEGYSVSREKKESFPLTVTSAQKNPTAFYLCASSPTGGSFEKLFFGSGTQLSVL.

The V and J genes are TRBV7-9 and TRBJ2-3; D is possibly TRBD2 (6 bases). Germline V gene lookup returns CDR1 SEHNR and CDR2 FQNEAQ (reference sequence). This CDR3 contains 16 residues. The V end lost 0 bases, the J end lost 6 bases, and 16 bases lay between the germline ends. The CDR3 loop is CASSLAQAGRGDTQYF. CDR3 nucleotide sequence: TGTGCCAGCAGCTTAGCGCAAGCAGGACGGGGGGATACGCAGTATTTT.

The chain uses TRBV6-2 or TRBV6-3 and TRBJ1-6; weak D call: TRBD1 (5 bases). Per germline, CDR1 MNHEY and CDR2 SVGEGT. The CDR3 sequence is 12 residues long. The ends were cut back, 6 bases at V and 11 bases at J, with 11 bases in the middle. The CDR3: CASSKRQTPLHF. CDR3 sequence (DNA): TGTGCCAGCAGCAAGAGACAGACACCCCTCCACTTT.

The rearrangement links TRBV27 to TRBJ2-5, with 11 bases fitting TRBD1. The CDR3 spans 16 residues. CDR1 and CDR2 (germline): MNHEY, SMNVEV (reference sequence). The J segment lost 4 bases and the V segment lost 6 bases, leaving 10 bases of the junction unmatched. The CDR3 protein is CASSDLGQGGRETQYF. DNA for the CDR3: TGTGCCAGCAGCGACCTGGGACAGGGGGGGAGAGAGACCCAGTACTTC.

The J gene is TRBJ1-5, the V gene TRBV19; D is unresolved. CDR1 and CDR2 (germline): LNHDA, SQIVND (reference sequence). The germline V and J ends were trimmed by 3 bases and 3 bases, with 18 bases remaining between them. The CDR3 spans 17 residues. CDR3 coding DNA: TGTGCCAGTAGTATTGGCCTGGCCAGAGGGCCCAATCAGCCCCAGCATTTT. Its translation: CASSIGLARGPNQPQHF.

V is TRBV6-6 and J is TRBJ2-3, with 9 positions matching TRBD1. The CDR3 consists of 13 residues. V was clipped by 9 bases and J by 2 bases; unmatched bases: 3. Germline loops: CDR1 MNHNY, CDR2 SVGAGI (reference sequence). The CDR3 protein is CASGQGFTDTQYF. As DNA, the CDR3 is TGTGCCAGTGGACAGGGGTTCACAGATACGCAGTATTTT.

This chain joins TRBV16 and TRBJ2-7, with 7 bases aligning to TRBD1. CDR1 and CDR2 from the germline V gene are KGHSY and FQNENV. The CDR3 spans 15 residues. Trimming took 4 bases from V and 3 from J; bases not matched to a gene: 9. This chain's CDR3 is CASSPLSGTDYEQYF. CDR3 nucleotide sequence: TGTGCCAGCAGCCCACTTTCCGGGACAGACTACGAGCAGTACTTC.

CDR3 in amino acids: CASSPRTSGSIYNEQFF. In DNA form, the CDR3 reads TGTGCCAGCAGCCCTCGGACTAGCGGGAGCATCTACAATGAGCAGTTCTTC. The chain couples TRBV7-6 to TRBJ2-1; TRBD2 matches 13 bases. Germline V lookup: CDR1 SGHVS, CDR2 FNYEAQ. Trimming took 5 bases from V and 3 from J; bases not matched to a gene: 7. The CDR3 contains 17 residues.